This T cell receptor beta chain came from a study of cytotoxic CD8 clonotypes in ibrutinib-treated CLL. Study-level background: Collecting the response samples happened after a median 12 months of treatment, with a range of 6 to 36. Broader study findings: Sample timing was unmatched between remission and later-progressing patients; lymph nodes unstudied. Clonality was higher at baseline than in age-matched healthy donors and tracked circulating CD8+ T-cell counts.

Some clones are missing from TCRdb's copy, which holds only in-frame ones; the method was immunoSEQ multiplex PCR. The table lists about 45,000 clones, under 80% of them singletons. V was cut by 4 bases and J by 4 bases, with 14 bases left in between. Germline V CDR1 and CDR2: SGHRS, YFSETQ. This CDR3 is 15 amino acids long. A remark on this clone: What it recognizes is unknown.

The rearrangement links TRBV5-1 to TRBJ2-2; a weak D match, TRBD1 (6 bases). The specimen was PBMCs, collected after 24 months of ibrutinib treatment. The origin of this receptor is a human donor with chronic lymphocytic leukemia. CDR3 loop: CASSTRQDGTGELFF. The CDR3 coding sequence is TGCGCCAGCAGCACCAGACAGGATGGCACCGGGGAGCTGTTTTTT.